A selection of T cell receptor beta chains follows, all from one sample in a study of cytomegalovirus exposure and HLA in healthy donors. This table comes from immunoSEQ multiplex PCR, and its TCRdb copy is limited to in-frame clones, with some not included. The sample has hundreds of thousands of clones; about three quarters are singletons. Sequencing was performed on PBMCs. All receptors derive from a woman aged 55-69 years in good health and CMV-seropositive. Each CDR3 is given with its conserved first and last residue. The D gene is left open where the match is weak. Expanded clones get a size class; other rows say once, few or many, or leave the size out.

v_call	j_call	clone_size	d_call	cdr3_aa	cdr3_nt
TRBV12-5	TRBJ1-5	NA	NA	CASGQWTLTQHF	TGTGCTAGTGGTCAGTGGACATTGACCCAGCATTTT
TRBV19	TRBJ2-7	NA	TRBD1	CASSRSGQSSYEQYF	TGTGCCAGTAGTAGATCGGGACAGAGCTCCTACGAGCAGTACTTC
TRBV30	TRBJ2-5	NA	TRBD1	CAYRTGSMETQYF	TGTGCCTATCGGACAGGGTCCATGGAGACCCAGTACTTC
TRBV5-1	TRBJ1-1	NA	NA	CASSLASNRNTEAFF	TGCGCCAGCAGCTTGGCCTCGAACAGAAACACTGAAGCTTTCTTT
TRBV28	TRBJ1-2	NA	NA	CASSSGQLLYGYTF	TGTGCCAGCAGTTCGGGACAACTTCTCTATGGCTACACCTTC
TRBV5-1	TRBJ2-1	NA	NA	CASSLTGTSYNEQFF	TGCGCCAGCAGCTTGACAGGGACCTCCTACAATGAGCAGTTCTTC
TRBV12-1	TRBJ1-1	NA	NA	CASSFLRPRGTEAFF	TGTGCCAGCAGCTTTCTCCGCCCAAGGGGCACTGAAGCTTTCTTT
TRBV10-3	TRBJ2-5	NA	TRBD2	CAIKGRGVQETQYF	TGTGCCATCAAGGGGCGGGGGGTCCAAGAGACCCAGTACTTC
TRBV28	TRBJ1-1	NA	NA	CASSPPTGRGGAFF	TGTGCCAGCAGCCCTCCGACAGGCCGGGGGGGTGCTTTCTTT
TRBV4-2	TRBJ2-7	once	TRBD2	CASSQGAGAYEQYF	TGTGCCAGCAGCCAAGGAGCGGGAGCCTACGAGCAGTACTTC
TRBV6-4	TRBJ2-5	few	NA	CASSEEQGETQYF	TGTGCCAGCAGTGAGGAGCAGGGGGAGACCCAGTACTTC